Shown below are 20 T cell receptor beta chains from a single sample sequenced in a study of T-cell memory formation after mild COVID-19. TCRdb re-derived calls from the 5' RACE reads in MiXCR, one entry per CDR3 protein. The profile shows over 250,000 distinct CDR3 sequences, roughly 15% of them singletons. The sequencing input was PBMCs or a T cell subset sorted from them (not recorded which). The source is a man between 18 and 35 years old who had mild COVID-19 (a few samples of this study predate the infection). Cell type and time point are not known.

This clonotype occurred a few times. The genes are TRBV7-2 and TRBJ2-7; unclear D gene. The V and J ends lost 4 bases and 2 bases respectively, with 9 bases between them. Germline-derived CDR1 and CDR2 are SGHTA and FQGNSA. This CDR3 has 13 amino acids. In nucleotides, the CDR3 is TGTGCCAGCAGCTCCACCCGGGCCTACGAGCAGTACTTC. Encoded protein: CASSSTRAYEQYF. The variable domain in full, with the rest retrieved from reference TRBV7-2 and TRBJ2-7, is GAGVSQSPSNKVTEKGKDVELRCDPISGHTALYWYRQSLGQGLEFLIYFQGNSAPDKSGLPSDRFSAERTGGSVSTLTIQRTQQEDSAVYLCASSSTRAYEQYFGPGTRLTVT.

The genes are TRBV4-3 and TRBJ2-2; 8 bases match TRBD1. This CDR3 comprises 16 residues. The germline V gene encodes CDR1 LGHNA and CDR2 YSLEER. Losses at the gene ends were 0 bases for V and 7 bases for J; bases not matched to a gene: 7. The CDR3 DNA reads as TGCGCCAGCAGCCAAGAAGACAGGGGAGGTTTCGGGGAGCTGTTTTTT. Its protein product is CASSQEDRGGFGELFF.

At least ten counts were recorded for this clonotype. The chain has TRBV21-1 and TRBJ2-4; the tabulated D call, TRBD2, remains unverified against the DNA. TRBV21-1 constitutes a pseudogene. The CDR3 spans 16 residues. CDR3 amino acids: CASSKEAPAGRNIQYF. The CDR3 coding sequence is TGTGCCAGCAGCAAAGAGGCTCCTGCGGGTCGAAACATTCAGTACTTC.

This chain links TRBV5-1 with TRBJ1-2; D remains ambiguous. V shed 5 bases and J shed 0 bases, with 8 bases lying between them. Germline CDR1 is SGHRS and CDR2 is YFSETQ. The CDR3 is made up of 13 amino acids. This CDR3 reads CASSETANYGYTF. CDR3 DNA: TGCGCCAGCAGTGAAACAGCTAACTATGGCTACACCTTC. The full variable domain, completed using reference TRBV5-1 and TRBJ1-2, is KAGVTQTPRYLIKTRGQQVTLSCSPISGHRSVSWYQQTPGQGLQFLFEYFSETQRNKGNFPGRFSGRQFSNSRSEMNVSTLELGDSALYLCASSETANYGYTFGSGTRLTVV.

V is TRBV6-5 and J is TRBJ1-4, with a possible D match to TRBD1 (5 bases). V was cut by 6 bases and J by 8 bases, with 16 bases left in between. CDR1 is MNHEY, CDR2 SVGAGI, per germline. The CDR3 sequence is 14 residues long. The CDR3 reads CASSWGRSQEKLFF. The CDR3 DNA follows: TGTGCCAGCAGCTGGGGCCGGTCGCAGGAAAAACTGTTTTTT.

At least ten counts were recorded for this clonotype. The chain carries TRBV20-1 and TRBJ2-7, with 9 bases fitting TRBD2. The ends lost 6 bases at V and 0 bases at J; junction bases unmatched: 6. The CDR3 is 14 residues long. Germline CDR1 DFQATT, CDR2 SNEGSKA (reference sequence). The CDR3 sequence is CSAVSGGLSYEQYF. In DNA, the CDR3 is TGCAGTGCGGTTAGCGGGGGCCTCTCCTACGAGCAGTACTTC.

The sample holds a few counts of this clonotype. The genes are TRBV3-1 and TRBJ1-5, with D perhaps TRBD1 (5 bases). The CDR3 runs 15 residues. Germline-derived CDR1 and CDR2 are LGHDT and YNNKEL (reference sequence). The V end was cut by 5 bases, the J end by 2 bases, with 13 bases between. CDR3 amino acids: CASSGTWGGNQPQHF. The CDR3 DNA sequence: TGTGCCAGCAGCGGGACCTGGGGAGGCAATCAGCCCCAGCATTTT.

The CDR3, as DNA: TGTGCCATCCAGGTAGGGGGTTCGAATTCACCCCTCCACTTT. This codes for CAIQVGGSNSPLHF. This sequence joins TRBV10-3 and TRBJ1-6, with a weak D call TRBD1 (6 bases). Germline V gene data show CDR1 as ENHRY and CDR2 as SYGVKD. The germline V and J ends were trimmed by 8 bases and 7 bases, with 15 bases remaining between them. The length of the CDR3 is 14 residues.

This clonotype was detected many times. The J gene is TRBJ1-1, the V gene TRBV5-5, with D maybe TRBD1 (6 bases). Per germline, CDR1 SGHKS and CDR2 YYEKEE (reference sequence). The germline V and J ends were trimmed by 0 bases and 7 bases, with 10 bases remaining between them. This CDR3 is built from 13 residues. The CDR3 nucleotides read TGTGCCAGCAGCTTGGGGGCGACAGGTGAAGCTTTCTTT. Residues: CASSLGATGEAFF.

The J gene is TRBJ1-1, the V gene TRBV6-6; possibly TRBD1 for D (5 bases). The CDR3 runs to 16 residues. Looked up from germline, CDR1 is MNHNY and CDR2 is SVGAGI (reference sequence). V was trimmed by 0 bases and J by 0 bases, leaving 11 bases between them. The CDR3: CASSYSRGSVNTEAFF. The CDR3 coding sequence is TGTGCCAGCAGTTACTCGAGGGGTTCCGTGAACACTGAAGCTTTCTTT.

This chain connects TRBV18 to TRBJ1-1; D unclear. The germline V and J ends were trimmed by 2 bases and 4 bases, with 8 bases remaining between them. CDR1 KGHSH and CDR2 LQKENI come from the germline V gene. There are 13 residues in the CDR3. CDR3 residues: CASSPGFGTEAFF. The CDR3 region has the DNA TGTGCCAGCTCACCAGGGTTTGGCACTGAAGCTTTCTTT.

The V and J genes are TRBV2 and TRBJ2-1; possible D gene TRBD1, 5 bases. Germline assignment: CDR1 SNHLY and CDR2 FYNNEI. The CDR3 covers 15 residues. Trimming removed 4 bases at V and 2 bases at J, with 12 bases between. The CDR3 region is CASSGGRAAYNEQFF. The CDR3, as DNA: TGTGCCAGCAGTGGTGGCAGGGCGGCCTACAATGAGCAGTTCTTC.

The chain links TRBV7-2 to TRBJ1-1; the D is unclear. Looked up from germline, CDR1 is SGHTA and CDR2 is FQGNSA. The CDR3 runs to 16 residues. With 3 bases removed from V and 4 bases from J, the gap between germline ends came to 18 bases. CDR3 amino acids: CASSFGNPSRGTEAFF. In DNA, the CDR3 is TGTGCCAGCAGCTTTGGTAATCCCAGTCGAGGCACTGAAGCTTTCTTT.

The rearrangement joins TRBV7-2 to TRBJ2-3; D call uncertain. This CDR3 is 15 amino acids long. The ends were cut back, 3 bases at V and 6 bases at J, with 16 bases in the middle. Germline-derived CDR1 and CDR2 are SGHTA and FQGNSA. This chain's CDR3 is CASSFRLPSGDTQYF. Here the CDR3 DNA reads TGTGCCAGCAGCTTTCGGCTTCCCTCGGGTGATACGCAGTATTTT.

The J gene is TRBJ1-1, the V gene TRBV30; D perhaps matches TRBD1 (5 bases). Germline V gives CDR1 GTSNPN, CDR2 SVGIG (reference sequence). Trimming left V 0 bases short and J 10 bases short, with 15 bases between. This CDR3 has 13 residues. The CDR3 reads CAWSVRGGMGAFF. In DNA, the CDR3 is TGTGCCTGGAGTGTACGCGGGGGAATGGGAGCTTTCTTT.

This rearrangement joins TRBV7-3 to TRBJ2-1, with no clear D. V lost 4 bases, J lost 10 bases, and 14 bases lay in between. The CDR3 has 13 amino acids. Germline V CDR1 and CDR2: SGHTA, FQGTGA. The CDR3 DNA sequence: TGTGCCAGCAGCTCGATTGCTAATGACGAGCAGTTCTTC. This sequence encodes CASSSIANDEQFF.

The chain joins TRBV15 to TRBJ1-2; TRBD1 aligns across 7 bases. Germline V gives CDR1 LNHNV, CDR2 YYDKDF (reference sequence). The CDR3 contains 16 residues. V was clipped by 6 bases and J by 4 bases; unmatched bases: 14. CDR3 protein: CATSLQQGSGPYGYTF. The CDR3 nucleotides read TGTGCCACCAGTTTGCAACAGGGGTCAGGGCCCTATGGCTACACCTTC. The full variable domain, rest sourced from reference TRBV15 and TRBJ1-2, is DAMVIQNPRYQVTQFGKPVTLSCSQTLNHNVMYWYQQKSSQAPKLLFHYYDKDFNNEADTPDNFQSRRPNTSFCFLDIRSPGLGDTAMYLCATSLQQGSGPYGYTFGSGTRLTVV.

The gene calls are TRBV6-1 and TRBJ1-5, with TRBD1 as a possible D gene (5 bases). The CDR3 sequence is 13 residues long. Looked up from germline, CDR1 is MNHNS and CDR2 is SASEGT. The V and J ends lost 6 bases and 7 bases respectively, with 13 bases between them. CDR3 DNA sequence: TGTGCCAGCAGGGGTACGACAGTACAGCCCCAGCATTTT. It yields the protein CASRGTTVQPQHF.

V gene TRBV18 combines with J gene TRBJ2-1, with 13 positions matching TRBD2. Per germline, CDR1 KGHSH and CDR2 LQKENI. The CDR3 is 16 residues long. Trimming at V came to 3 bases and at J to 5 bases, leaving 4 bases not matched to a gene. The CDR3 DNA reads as TGTGCCAGCTCACCCCCGGGGACTAGCGGGGACAATGAGCAGTTCTTC. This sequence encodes CASSPPGTSGDNEQFF.

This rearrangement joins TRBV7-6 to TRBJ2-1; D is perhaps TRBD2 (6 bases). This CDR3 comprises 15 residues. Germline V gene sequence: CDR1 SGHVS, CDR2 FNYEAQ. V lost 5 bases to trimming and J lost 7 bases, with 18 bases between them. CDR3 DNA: TGTGCCAGCAGCCCGCGCCGAGGGACTCCGAATGAGCAGTTCTTC. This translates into CASSPRRGTPNEQFF.